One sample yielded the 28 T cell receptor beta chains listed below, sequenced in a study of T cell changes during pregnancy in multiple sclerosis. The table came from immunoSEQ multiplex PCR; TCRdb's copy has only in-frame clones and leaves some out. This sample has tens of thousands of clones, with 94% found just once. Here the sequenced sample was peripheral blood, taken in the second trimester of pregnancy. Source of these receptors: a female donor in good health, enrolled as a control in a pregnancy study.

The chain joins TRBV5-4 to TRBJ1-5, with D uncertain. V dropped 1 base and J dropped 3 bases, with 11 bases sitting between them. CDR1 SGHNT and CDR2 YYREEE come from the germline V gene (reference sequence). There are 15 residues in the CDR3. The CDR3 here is CASSLKPGSNQPQHF. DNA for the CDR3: TGTGCCAGCAGCTTGAAACCGGGGTCCAATCAGCCCCAGCATTTT.

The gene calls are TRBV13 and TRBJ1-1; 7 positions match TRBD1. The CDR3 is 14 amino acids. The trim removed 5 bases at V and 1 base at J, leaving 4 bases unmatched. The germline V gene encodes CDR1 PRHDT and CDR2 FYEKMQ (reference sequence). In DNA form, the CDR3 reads TGTGCCAGCAGCCTACAGGGGCGGAACACTGAAGCTTTCTTT. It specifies CASSLQGRNTEAFF.

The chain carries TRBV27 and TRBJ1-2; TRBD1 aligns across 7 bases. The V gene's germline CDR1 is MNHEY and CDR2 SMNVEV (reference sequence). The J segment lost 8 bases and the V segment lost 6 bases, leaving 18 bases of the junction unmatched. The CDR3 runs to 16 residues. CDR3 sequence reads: CASSTKSQTGQLGYTF. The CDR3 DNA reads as TGTGCCAGCAGCACTAAGAGCCAGACAGGGCAATTGGGCTACACCTTC.

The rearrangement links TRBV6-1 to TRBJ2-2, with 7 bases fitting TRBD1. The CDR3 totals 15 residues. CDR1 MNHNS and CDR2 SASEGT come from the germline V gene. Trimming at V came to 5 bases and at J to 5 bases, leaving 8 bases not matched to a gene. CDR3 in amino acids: CASSLTGWGTGELFF. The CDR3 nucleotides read TGTGCCAGCAGTCTGACAGGGTGGGGGACCGGGGAGCTGTTTTTT.

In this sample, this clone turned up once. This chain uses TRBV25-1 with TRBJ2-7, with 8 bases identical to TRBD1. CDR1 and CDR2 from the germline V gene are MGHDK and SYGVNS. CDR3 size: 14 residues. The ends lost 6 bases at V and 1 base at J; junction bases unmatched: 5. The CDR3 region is CASRGDRLSYEQYF. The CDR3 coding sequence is TGTGCCAGCAGGGGGGACAGGCTATCCTACGAGCAGTACTTC.

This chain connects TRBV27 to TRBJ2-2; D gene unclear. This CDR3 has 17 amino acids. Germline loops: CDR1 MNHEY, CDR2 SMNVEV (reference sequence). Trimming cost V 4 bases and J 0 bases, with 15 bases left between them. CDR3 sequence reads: CASSYSPETTNTGELFF. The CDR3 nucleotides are TGTGCCAGCAGTTATTCCCCCGAGACAACGAACACCGGGGAGCTGTTTTTT.

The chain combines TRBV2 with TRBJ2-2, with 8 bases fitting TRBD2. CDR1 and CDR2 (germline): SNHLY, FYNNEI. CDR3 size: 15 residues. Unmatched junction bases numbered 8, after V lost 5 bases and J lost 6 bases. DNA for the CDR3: TGTGCCAGCAGTATTCATAGCGGGATTGCCGGGGAGCTGTTTTTT. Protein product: CASSIHSGIAGELFF.

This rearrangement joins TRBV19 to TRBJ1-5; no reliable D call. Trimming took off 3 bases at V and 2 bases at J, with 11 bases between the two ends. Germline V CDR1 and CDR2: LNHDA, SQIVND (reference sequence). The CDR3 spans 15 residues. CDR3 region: CASSILWQGNQPQHF. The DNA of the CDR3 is TGTGCCAGTAGTATTTTGTGGCAGGGCAATCAGCCCCAGCATTTT.

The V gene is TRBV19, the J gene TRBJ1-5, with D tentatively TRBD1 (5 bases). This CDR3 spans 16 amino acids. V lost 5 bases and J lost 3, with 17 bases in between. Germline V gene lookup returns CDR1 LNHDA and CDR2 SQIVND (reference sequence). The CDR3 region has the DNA TGTGCCAGTAGTTTATCCGACAGACACATCAATCAGCCCCAGCATTTT. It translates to CASSLSDRHINQPQHF.

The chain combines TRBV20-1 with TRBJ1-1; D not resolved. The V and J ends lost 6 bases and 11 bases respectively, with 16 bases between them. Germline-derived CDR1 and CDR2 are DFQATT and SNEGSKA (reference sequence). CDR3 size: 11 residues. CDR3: CSALVLSQAFF. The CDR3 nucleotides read TGCAGTGCCCTTGTCCTGTCCCAGGCTTTCTTT.

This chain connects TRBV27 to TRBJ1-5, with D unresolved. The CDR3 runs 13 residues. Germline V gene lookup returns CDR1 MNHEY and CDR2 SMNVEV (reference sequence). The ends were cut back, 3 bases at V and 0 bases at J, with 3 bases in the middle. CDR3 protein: CASSFYSNQPQHF. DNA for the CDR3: TGTGCCAGCAGTTTCTATAGCAATCAGCCCCAGCATTTT.

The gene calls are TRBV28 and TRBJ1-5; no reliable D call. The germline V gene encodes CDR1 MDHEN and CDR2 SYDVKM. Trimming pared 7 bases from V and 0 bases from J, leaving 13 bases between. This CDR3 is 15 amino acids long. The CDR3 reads CASTFGGNSNQPQHF. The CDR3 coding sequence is TGTGCCAGCACCTTTGGCGGCAATAGCAATCAGCCCCAGCATTTT.

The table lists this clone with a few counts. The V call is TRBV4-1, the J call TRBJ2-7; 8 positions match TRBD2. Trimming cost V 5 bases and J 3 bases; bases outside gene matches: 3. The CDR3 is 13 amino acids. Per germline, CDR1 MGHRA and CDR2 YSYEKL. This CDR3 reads CASSRGLGYEQYF. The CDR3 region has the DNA TGCGCCAGCAGCAGGGGACTAGGCTACGAGCAGTACTTC.

This CDR3 reads CASSITSTDTYNEQFF. The CDR3 DNA follows: TGTGCCAGCAGCATAACTAGCACTGATACCTACAATGAGCAGTTCTTC. The rearrangement links TRBV4-2 to TRBJ2-1, with a weak D call TRBD2 (6 bases). This CDR3 contains 16 residues. Germline V gene lookup returns CDR1 LGHNA and CDR2 YNFKEQ. V lost 5 bases and J 2 bases, leaving 16 bases between the germline ends.

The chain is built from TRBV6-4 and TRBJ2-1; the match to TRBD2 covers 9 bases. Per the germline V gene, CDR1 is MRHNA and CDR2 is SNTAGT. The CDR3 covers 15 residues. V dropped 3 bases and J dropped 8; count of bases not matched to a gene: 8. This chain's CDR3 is CASSELAGRVDEQFF. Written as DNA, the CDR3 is TGTGCCAGCAGTGAGCTAGCGGGAAGGGTCGATGAGCAGTTCTTC.

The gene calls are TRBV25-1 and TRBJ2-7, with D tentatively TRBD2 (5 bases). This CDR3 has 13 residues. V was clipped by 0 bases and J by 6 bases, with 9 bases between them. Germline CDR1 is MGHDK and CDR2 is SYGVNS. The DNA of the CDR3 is TGTGCCAGCAGTGAATATTCGGGGTGCGAGCAGTACTTC. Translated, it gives CASSEYSGCEQYF.

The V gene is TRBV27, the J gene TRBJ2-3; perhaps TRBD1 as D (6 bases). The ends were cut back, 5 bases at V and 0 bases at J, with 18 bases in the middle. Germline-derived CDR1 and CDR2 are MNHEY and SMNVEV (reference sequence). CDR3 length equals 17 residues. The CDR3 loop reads CASSPGPGASSTDTQYF. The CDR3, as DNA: TGTGCCAGCAGTCCTGGTCCAGGGGCCTCTAGCACAGATACGCAGTATTTT.

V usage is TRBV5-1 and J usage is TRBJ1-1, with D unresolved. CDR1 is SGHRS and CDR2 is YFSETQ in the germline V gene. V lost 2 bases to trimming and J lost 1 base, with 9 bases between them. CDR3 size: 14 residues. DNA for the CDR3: TGCGCCAGCAGCTTAGCGTCCTCGAACACTGAAGCTTTCTTT. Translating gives CASSLASSNTEAFF.

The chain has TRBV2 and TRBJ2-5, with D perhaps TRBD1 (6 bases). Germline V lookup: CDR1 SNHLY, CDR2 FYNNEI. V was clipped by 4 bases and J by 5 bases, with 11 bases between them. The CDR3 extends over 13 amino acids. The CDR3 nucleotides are TGTGCCAGCAGTGCACAGGGCCCGGAGACCCAGTACTTC. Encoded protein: CASSAQGPETQYF.

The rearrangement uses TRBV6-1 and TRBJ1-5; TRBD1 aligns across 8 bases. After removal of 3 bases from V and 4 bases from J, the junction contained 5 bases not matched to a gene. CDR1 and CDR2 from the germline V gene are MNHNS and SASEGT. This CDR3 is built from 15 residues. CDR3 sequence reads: CASSDDRGWNQPQHF. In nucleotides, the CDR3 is TGTGCCAGCAGTGATGACAGGGGTTGGAATCAGCCCCAGCATTTT.

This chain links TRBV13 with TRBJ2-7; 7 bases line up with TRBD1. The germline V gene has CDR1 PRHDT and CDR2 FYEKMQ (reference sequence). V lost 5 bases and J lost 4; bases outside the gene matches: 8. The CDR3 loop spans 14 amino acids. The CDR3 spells CASSRTGVVYEQYF. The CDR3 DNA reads TGTGCCAGCAGCCGCACAGGGGTTGTGTACGAGCAGTACTTC.

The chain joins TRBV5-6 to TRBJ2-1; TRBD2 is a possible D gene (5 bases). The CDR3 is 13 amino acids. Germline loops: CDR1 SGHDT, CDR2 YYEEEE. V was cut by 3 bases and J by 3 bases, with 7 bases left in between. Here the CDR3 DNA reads TGTGCCAGCAGCTCCCGGGACTACAATGAGCAGTTCTTC. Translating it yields CASSSRDYNEQFF.

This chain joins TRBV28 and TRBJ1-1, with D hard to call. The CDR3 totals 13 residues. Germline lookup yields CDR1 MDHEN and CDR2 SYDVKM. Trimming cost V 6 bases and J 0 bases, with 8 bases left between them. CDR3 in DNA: TGTGCCAGCAGCACCAGGATGAACACTGAAGCTTTCTTT. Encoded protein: CASSTRMNTEAFF.

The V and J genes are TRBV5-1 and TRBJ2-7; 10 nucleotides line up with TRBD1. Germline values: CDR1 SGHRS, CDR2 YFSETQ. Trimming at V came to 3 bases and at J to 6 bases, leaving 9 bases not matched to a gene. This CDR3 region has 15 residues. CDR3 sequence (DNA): TGCGCCAGCAGCTCAGCCGGGACAGGGGCTAGCGAGCAGTACTTC. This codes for CASSSAGTGASEQYF.

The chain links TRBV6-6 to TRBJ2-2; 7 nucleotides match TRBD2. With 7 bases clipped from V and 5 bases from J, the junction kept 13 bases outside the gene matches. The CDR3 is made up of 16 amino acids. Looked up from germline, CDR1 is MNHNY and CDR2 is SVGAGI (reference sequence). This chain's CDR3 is CASTPGGGRITGELFF. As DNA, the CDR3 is TGTGCCAGCACCCCCGGGGGAGGGCGAATTACCGGGGAGCTGTTTTTT.

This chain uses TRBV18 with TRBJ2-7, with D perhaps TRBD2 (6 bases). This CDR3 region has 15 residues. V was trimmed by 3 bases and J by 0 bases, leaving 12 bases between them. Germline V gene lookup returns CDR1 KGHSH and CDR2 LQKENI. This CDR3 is CASSPPAGSSYEQYF. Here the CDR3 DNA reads TGTGCCAGCTCACCCCCAGCGGGTAGCTCCTACGAGCAGTACTTC.

The CDR3: CASSLTGRETQYF. CDR3 DNA: TGTGCCAGCAGTTTAACAGGAAGGGAGACCCAGTACTTC. This chain connects TRBV27 to TRBJ2-5; weak D call: TRBD1 (5 bases). V was clipped by 2 bases and J by 5 bases, with 9 bases between them. Per germline, CDR1 MNHEY and CDR2 SMNVEV (reference sequence). The CDR3 is 13 amino acids.

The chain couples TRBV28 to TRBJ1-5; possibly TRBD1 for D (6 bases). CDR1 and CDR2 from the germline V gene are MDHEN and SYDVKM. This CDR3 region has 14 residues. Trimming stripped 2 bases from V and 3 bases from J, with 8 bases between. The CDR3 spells CASSLGGPNQPQHF. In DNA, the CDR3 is TGTGCCAGCAGTTTAGGGGGCCCCAATCAGCCCCAGCATTTT.